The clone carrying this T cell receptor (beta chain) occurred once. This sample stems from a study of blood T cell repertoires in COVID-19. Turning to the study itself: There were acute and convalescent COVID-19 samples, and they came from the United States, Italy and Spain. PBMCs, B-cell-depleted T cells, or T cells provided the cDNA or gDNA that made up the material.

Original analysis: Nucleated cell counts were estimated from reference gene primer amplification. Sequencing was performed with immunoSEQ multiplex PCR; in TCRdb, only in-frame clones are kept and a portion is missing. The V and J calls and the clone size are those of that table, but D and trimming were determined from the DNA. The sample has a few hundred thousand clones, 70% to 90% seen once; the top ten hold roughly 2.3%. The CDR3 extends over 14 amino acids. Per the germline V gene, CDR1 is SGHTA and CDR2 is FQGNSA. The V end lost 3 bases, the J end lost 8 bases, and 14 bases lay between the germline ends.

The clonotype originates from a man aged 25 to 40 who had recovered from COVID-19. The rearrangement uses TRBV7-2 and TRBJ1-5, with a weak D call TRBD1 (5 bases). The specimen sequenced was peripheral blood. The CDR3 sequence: CASSFTGGREPQHF. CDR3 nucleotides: TGTGCCAGCAGCTTTACGGGGGGGAGGGAGCCCCAGCATTTT.